This note documents a single T cell receptor beta chain sequence. Its antigen is as yet unknown. The CDR3 consists of 15 residues. V shed 4 bases, J shed 7 bases, and the junction held 14 bases outside the gene matches. Germline CDR1 reads GTSNPN; CDR2 reads SVGIG (reference sequence). Through Arm-PCR of CDR3 regions and iRepertoire HTBI primers, TCR beta libraries were built. Each CDR3 protein is one row after TCRdb ran MiXCR on the multiplex PCR reads. Among about 290,000 distinct CDR3 sequences listed, approximately 20% were seen once. Time point defined: persistent/refractory GD, antithyroid drugs over 5 years with positive TRAb. PBMC RNA was the source of the TCR library. The data belong to a study of regulatory T cells in long-lasting Graves disease. About the research overall: By definition, persistent Graves' disease involved antithyroid drugs for over 5 years alongside positive TSH receptor antibodies. Study conclusions and caveats: Newly diagnosed patients shared more than 750 public clonotypes; persistent patients shared under 3,000.

V gene TRBV30 combines with J gene TRBJ2-5, with TRBD2 matching 8 bases. The receptor was derived from a female donor with Graves disease. Here the sequenced sample was peripheral blood mononuclear cells (PBMCs), taken when the disease was refractory, from a patient treated with antithyroid drugs. The CDR3 DNA reads TGTGCCTGGACAGAAGTCGGGAGGGGCCAAAGGACCCAGTACTTC. Translation: CAWTEVGRGQRTQYF.